The clone carrying this T cell receptor beta chain has more than one count but fewer than ten. As yet, its antigen is unknown. This record comes from a study of T-cell reconstitution after alpha-beta-depleted transplantation in children. The study's findings and limits: At the one-year point after transplant, T-cell counts and TCRbeta diversity were found to come mostly from T cells that had been newly produced. At day 60, the high TCRbeta diversity found in some patients originated from recipient T cells and thymic progenitors that had survived. Expanded graft clones numbering several hundred reportedly gave rise to alpha-beta T cells about two months after transplant.

Germline V lookup: CDR1 SGHVS, CDR2 FQNEAQ. V lost 5 bases and J lost 2, with 15 bases in between. The CDR3 covers 15 residues. Molecular barcoding with unique molecular identifiers was used for the TCRbeta library. TCRdb independently ran MiXCR on the PCR reads; one entry per CDR3 protein. Of hundreds of thousands of distinct CDR3 sequences detected, roughly 8.2% appear once; the ten largest clones hold over 7.5%. Sequencing used peripheral blood, obtained 360 days after TCRalphabeta/CD19-depleted stem cell transplant. V usage is TRBV7-8 and J usage is TRBJ2-5; no definite D call. The source of this sequence is a female patient aged 2 to 10 who had a stem cell transplant for Fanconi anemia, so the T cells may come from the graft donor. The CDR3 DNA sequence: TGTGCCAGCAGCCCCCGACGATCCTCACAAGAGACCCAGTACTTC. Protein sequence: CASSPRRSSQETQYF.